This TCR beta chain was profiled in a study of control samples from healthy donors and cancer patients. From germline, CDR1 is SGHRS and CDR2 YFSETQ. V lost 4 bases and J lost 1, with 9 bases in between. The CDR3 length is 14 residues. The table came from immunoSEQ multiplex PCR; TCRdb's copy has only in-frame clones and leaves some out. The top ten clones hold about 18% of a sample with roughly 100,000 clones, 85% to 90% of them seen once. The sample holds one count of this clone. The source of this sequence is a man in his sixties with lung cancer. The rearrangement uses TRBV5-1 and TRBJ1-5; D ambiguous. Sequenced sample: PBMCs. The CDR3 here is CASSPGVSNQPQHF. CDR3 nucleotides: TGCGCCAGCAGCCCTGGGGTAAGCAATCAGCCCCAGCATTTT.